Below, 21 T cell receptor beta chains from the same sample are listed, as sequenced in a study of T-cell memory formation after mild COVID-19. Using its own MiXCR run on the 5' RACE reads, TCRdb lists one record per CDR3 protein. The sample has 200,000 to 250,000 distinct CDR3 sequences; over 9.5% are singletons. The specimen was PBMCs or a T cell subset sorted from them (not recorded which). The receptors originated from a man aged 18 to 29 who had mild COVID-19 (a few samples of this study predate the infection). Cell type and time point are not known.

This clonotype was seen a few times. The J gene is TRBJ1-2, the V gene TRBV12-3 or TRBV12-4; D is possibly TRBD1 (5 bases). CDR3 length: 15 amino acids. Trimming removed 3 bases from V and 4 bases from J, with 15 bases in between. Here the CDR3 reads CASSLQGRTFYGYTF. The DNA for the CDR3 is TGTGCCAGCAGTTTGCAGGGCCGAACTTTCTATGGCTACACCTTC.

The chain couples TRBV4-3 to TRBJ1-5; D uncertain. Germline V gene lookup returns CDR1 LGHNA and CDR2 YSLEER. This CDR3 contains 13 residues. The germline V and J ends were trimmed by 0 bases and 6 bases, with 6 bases remaining between them. CDR3 nucleotides: TGCGCCAGCAGCCAAGAGCTGCGTCAGCCCCAGCATTTT. Translation: CASSQELRQPQHF.

This clonotype was seen only a few times. J is TRBJ2-3 and V is TRBV29-1; D is ambiguous. There are 12 residues in the CDR3. CDR1 SQVTM and CDR2 ANQGSEA come from the germline V gene. V was clipped by 7 bases and J by 0 bases, with 8 bases between them. CDR3 nucleotide sequence: TGCAGCGCTGGTGCTAGCACAGATACGCAGTATTTT. As protein: CSAGASTDTQYF.

The V call is TRBV4-3, the J call TRBJ1-5; no reliable D call. This CDR3 comprises 16 residues. The V end was cut by 1 base, the J end by 2 bases, with 12 bases between. In germline, CDR1 is LGHNA, CDR2 YSLEER. CDR3 in DNA: TGCGCCAGCAGCCAAGCCCGGGTCGGGGGCAATCAGCCCCAGCATTTT. Encoded protein: CASSQARVGGNQPQHF.

The V gene is TRBV20-1, the J gene TRBJ2-7; perhaps D is TRBD1 or TRBD2 (6 bases each). CDR1 is DFQATT, CDR2 SNEGSKA, per germline (reference sequence). V lost 8 bases to trimming and J lost 2 bases, with 25 bases between them. The CDR3 extends over 16 amino acids. The DNA for the CDR3 is TGCAGTATAAAAAGGGGGGCAGGTCCTCTTACCTACGAGCAGTACTTC. It yields the protein CSIKRGAGPLTYEQYF.

This clonotype turned up a few times. DNA for the CDR3: TGCGCCAGCAGCTCTGCAGGGAGGTCGTCCTACAATGAGCAGTTCTTC. Translating it yields CASSSAGRSSYNEQFF. The V and J genes are TRBV5-1 and TRBJ2-1; tentatively, D is TRBD2 (6 bases). Deletions cut 3 bases from V and 1 base from J, with 14 bases between. Germline lookup yields CDR1 SGHRS and CDR2 YFSETQ. The CDR3 consists of 16 residues.

This clonotype appeared many times. DNA of the CDR3: TGTGCCACCAGCAAGGGGGAGTTCTACAATGAGCAGTTCTTC. It translates to CATSKGEFYNEQFF. The chain employs TRBV15 and TRBJ2-1; D possibly corresponds to TRBD1 (6 bases). Germline-derived CDR1 and CDR2 are LNHNV and YYDKDF (reference sequence). CDR3 length: 14 amino acids. Trimming stripped 4 bases from V and 3 bases from J, with 10 bases between.

This clonotype was picked up a small number of times. The chain recombines TRBV19 with TRBJ1-2; D gene unclear. The length of the CDR3 is 11 residues. Looked up from germline, CDR1 is LNHDA and CDR2 is SQIVND (reference sequence). Deletions cut 8 bases from V and 2 bases from J, with 6 bases between. The CDR3 bases are TGTGCCAGTGGACCGAACTATGGCTACACCTTC. This gives the protein CASGPNYGYTF. The full variable domain, completed using reference TRBV19 and TRBJ1-2, is DGGITQSPKYLFRKEGQNVTLSCEQNLNHDAMYWYRQDPGQGLRLIYYSQIVNDFQKGDIAEGYSVSREKKESFPLTVTSAQKNPTAFYLCASGPNYGYTFGSGTRLTVV.

This clonotype was seen more than once but under ten times. V and J are TRBV5-1 and TRBJ2-1; TRBD1 or TRBD2 may be the D gene (5 bases each). The length of the CDR3 is 15 residues. Germline CDR1 is SGHRS and CDR2 is YFSETQ. Trimming removed 0 bases from V and 12 bases from J, with 19 bases in between. CDR3 nucleotide sequence: TGCGCCAGCAGCTTGGTCCGGGACCCGGCATTGCGGCAGTTCTTC. Its protein is CASSLVRDPALRQFF.

This clonotype was seen more than once but under ten times. The chain combines TRBV29-1 with TRBJ1-1; D is unclear. This CDR3 region has 14 residues. Germline loops: CDR1 SQVTM, CDR2 ANQGSEA. Trimming took off 6 bases at V and 5 bases at J, with 19 bases between the two ends. DNA for the CDR3: TGCAGCGTGGGGAAGGAGGGCGCCGGGACTGAAGCTTTCTTT. Encoded protein: CSVGKEGAGTEAFF.

The chain employs TRBV5-1 and TRBJ2-7; no clear D. Trimming took off 0 bases at V and 4 bases at J, with 11 bases between the two ends. Germline V CDR1 and CDR2: SGHRS, YFSETQ. The CDR3 contains 14 residues. CDR3 in DNA: TGCGCCAGCAGCTTGGACTCTTACCTATACGAGCAGTACGTC. The encoded protein is CASSLDSYLYEQYV.

This clonotype was seen at least ten times. V gene TRBV18 combines with J gene TRBJ1-1, with D uncertain. This CDR3 is 13 amino acids long. Germline V CDR1 and CDR2: KGHSH, LQKENI. Trimming removed 2 bases at V and 0 bases at J, with 4 bases between. The CDR3 spells CASSPDMNTEAFF. CDR3 bases: TGTGCCAGCTCACCAGACATGAACACTGAAGCTTTCTTT.

This clonotype was picked up a small number of times. The rearrangement uses TRBV5-1 and TRBJ1-1; D may be TRBD1 (6 bases). The germline V and J ends were trimmed by 3 bases and 3 bases, with 9 bases remaining between them. Germline V CDR1 and CDR2: SGHRS, YFSETQ. This CDR3 comprises 13 residues. As DNA, the CDR3 is TGCGCCAGCAGCTCGGACAGCCACACTGAAGCTTTCTTT. Translating gives CASSSDSHTEAFF.

V and J are TRBV7-2 and TRBJ2-5; the D is unclear. V was cut by 0 bases and J by 7 bases, with 6 bases left in between. CDR1 and CDR2 (germline): SGHTA, FQGNSA. The CDR3 consists of 12 residues. Written as DNA, the CDR3 is TGTGCCAGCAGCTTAGCCGGGTGGACCCAGTACTTC. Translation: CASSLAGWTQYF.

The sample holds a few counts of this clonotype. The rearrangement joins TRBV6-5 to TRBJ1-1; no reliable D call. The CDR3 is made up of 13 amino acids. The V gene's germline CDR1 is MNHEY and CDR2 SVGAGI. Trimming stripped 2 bases from V and 5 bases from J, with 9 bases between. The CDR3 protein is CASSYQRRTEAFF. Here the CDR3 DNA reads TGTGCCAGCAGTTACCAACGCCGGACTGAAGCTTTCTTT.

CDR3 region: CASSRGDKYYEQYV. Here the CDR3 DNA reads TGTGCCAGCAGCCGGGGAGACAAGTACTACGAGCAGTACGTC. The chain links TRBV14 to TRBJ2-7; tentatively, D is TRBD2 (5 bases). Trimming cost V 4 bases and J 3 bases, with 13 bases left between them. Germline CDR1 SGHDN, CDR2 FVKESK. The CDR3 covers 14 residues.

The gene calls are TRBV6-6 and TRBJ1-1; D is unresolved. CDR3 length: 15 residues. CDR1 is MNHNY, CDR2 SVGAGI, per germline (reference sequence). The V gene lost 6 bases and the J gene lost 9 bases, with 23 bases spanning the gap. The CDR3: CASRPGRAEKFQAFF. The CDR3, as DNA: TGTGCCAGCAGACCTGGACGGGCTGAAAAATTTCAAGCTTTCTTT.

This clonotype was observed at least ten times. This chain connects TRBV28 to TRBJ2-7, with a tentative D call TRBD1 (6 bases). The CDR3 consists of 13 residues. The V end was cut by 6 bases, the J end by 1 base, with 10 bases between. Looked up from germline, CDR1 is MDHEN and CDR2 is SYDVKM. The CDR3 region is CASSPGQSYEQYV. Written as DNA, the CDR3 is TGTGCCAGCAGCCCCGGACAGTCCTACGAGCAGTACGTC.

The CDR3 spells CASSQDIRQGVNTEAFF. In nucleotides, the CDR3 is TGTGCCAGCAGCCAAGATATCCGGCAGGGAGTTAACACTGAAGCTTTCTTT. This chain joins TRBV4-2 and TRBJ1-1, with a tentative D call TRBD1 (5 bases). The CDR3 consists of 17 residues. Trimming removed 0 bases from V and 2 bases from J, with 16 bases in between. The germline CDR1 and CDR2 sequences are LGHNA and YNFKEQ.

This clonotype has more than one count but fewer than ten. The chain couples TRBV18 to TRBJ1-1; D is ambiguous. V lost 2 bases and J lost 4, with 11 bases in between. This CDR3 contains 14 residues. Looked up from germline, CDR1 is KGHSH and CDR2 is LQKENI. CDR3: CASSPDQPSTEAFF. DNA of the CDR3: TGTGCCAGCTCACCAGACCAGCCTAGCACTGAAGCTTTCTTT.

This clonotype was detected a few times. This sequence joins TRBV5-1 and TRBJ2-7; no reliable D call. Per germline, CDR1 SGHRS and CDR2 YFSETQ. The CDR3 totals 15 residues. The germline V and J ends were trimmed by 2 bases and 2 bases, with 14 bases remaining between them. CDR3 DNA sequence: TGCGCCAGCAGCTTTGCCCTGGACGGTGCCTACGAGCAGTACTTC. It yields the protein CASSFALDGAYEQYF.